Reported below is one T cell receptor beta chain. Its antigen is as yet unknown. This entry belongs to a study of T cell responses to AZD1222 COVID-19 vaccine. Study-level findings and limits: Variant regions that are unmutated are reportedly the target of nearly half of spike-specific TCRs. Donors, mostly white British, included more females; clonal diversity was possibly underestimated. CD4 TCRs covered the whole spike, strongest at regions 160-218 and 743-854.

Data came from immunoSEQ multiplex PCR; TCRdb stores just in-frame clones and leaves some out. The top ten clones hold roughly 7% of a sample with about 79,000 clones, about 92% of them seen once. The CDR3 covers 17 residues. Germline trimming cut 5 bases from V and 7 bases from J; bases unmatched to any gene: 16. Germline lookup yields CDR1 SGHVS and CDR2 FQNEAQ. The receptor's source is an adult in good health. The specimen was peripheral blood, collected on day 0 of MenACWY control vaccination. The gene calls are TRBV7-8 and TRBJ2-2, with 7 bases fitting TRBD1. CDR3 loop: CASSLLTGVLMNGELFF. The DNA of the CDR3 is TGTGCCAGCAGCCTACTAACAGGGGTTCTTATGAACGGGGAGCTGTTTTTT.